The next 3 T cell receptor beta chains were all read from a single sample in a study of molecular identifiers for immune sequencing clone quantification. A single record per CDR3 protein comes from TCRdb applying MiXCR to the PCR reads. The sample holds under 600,000 distinct CDR3 sequences, around 25% seen once. The sequenced sample consisted of naive CD8+ T cells from blood, with Jurkat cell RNA spiked in. Sample subset: FACS-sorted CD8+CD4-CCR7+CD45RA+ naive T cells. The receptors here all came from a human donor in good health. Some libraries in this study had Jurkat cell RNA spiked in.

This clonotype was counted at least ten times. The rearrangement links TRBV7-2 to TRBJ2-3; D is uncertain. Germline-derived CDR1 and CDR2 are SGHTA and FQGNSA. This CDR3 region has 14 residues. Trimming shortened V by 2 bases and J by 2 bases, and 8 bases separated the two germline ends. The CDR3 loop is CASSLIGFTDTQYF. CDR3 DNA: TGTGCCAGCAGCTTAATCGGGTTCACAGATACGCAGTATTTT.

This clonotype was counted between two and nine times. The rearrangement links TRBV27 to TRBJ1-1; a possible D gene is TRBD1 (5 bases). The CDR3 loop spans 16 amino acids. Germline lookup yields CDR1 MNHEY and CDR2 SMNVEV (reference sequence). With 4 bases removed from V and 7 bases from J, the gap between germline ends came to 22 bases. This chain's CDR3 is CASSSTYRSLNIEAFF. The CDR3 DNA reads as TGTGCCAGCAGTTCAACGTACAGGTCTCTGAATATTGAAGCTTTCTTT.

CDR3 sequence reads: CASSPLGLAGGAQETQYF. The CDR3 nucleotides read TGTGCCAGCAGCCCCCTCGGGCTAGCGGGGGGAGCTCAAGAGACCCAGTACTTC. This chain joins TRBV13 and TRBJ2-5; 11 bases align to TRBD2. The V and J ends lost 5 bases and 2 bases, in that order; junction bases with no gene match: 13. There are 18 residues in the CDR3. Looked up from germline, CDR1 is PRHDT and CDR2 is FYEKMQ (reference sequence).